This T cell receptor beta chain appears in the sequencing data of a study of identifying expanded T cells in peripheral blood. Broader study findings: Technical replicates showed about 1.2 changed clones; roughly two weeks roughly 16; four weeks 19. Across healthy donors, higher total template counts meant significantly greater approximately two-week count variance.

Libraries were prepared by immunoSEQ multiplex PCR; TCRdb keeps only in-frame clonotypes and omits some of them. The data show 65,000 to 95,000 clones, roughly 84% seen once. Germline V gene sequence: CDR1 MDHEN, CDR2 SYDVKM. The CDR3 has 13 residues. Trimming cost V 8 bases and J 0 bases, with 10 bases left between them. About this clone itself: Its specificity is unknown.

The TCR was taken from a person aged 18 to 75 in good health. The sample taken for sequencing was blood. The chain is built from TRBV28 and TRBJ1-1, with D possibly matching TRBD1 (5 bases). The CDR3 loop reads CASLDSVNTEAFF. CDR3 sequence (DNA): TGTGCCAGCCTTGACAGCGTGAACACTGAAGCTTTCTTT.